A selection of T cell receptor beta chains follows, all from one sample in a study of blood T cell repertoires in COVID-19. Method: immunoSEQ multiplex PCR; TCRdb's copy keeps in-frame clones and lacks some. The sample records around 450,000 clones, 87% being singletons. Sequencing was carried out using PBMCs or T cells enriched from blood (not recorded which). The receptors were gathered from a woman aged 18 to 35 who had recovered from COVID-19. Each CDR3 is given with its conserved first and last residue. Fields, in order: V gene, clone size, D gene, J gene, CDR3 length, CDR3 DNA, CDR3 protein. D genes are given only for firm matches. Size tells how often a clone was seen (once, few, many) or the class of an expanded clone, and some rows leave it out.

TRBV10-2	.	.	TRBJ2-7	11	TGCGCCAGCAGGAACGGCTACGAGCAGTACTTC	CASRNGYEQYF
TRBV28	.	.	TRBJ1-4	13	TGTGCCAGCCAAATCACAGCTAATGAAAAACTGTTTTTT	CASQITANEKLFF
TRBV5-4	.	.	TRBJ1-1	12	TGTGCCAGCAGCTCCCCAAACGAGCAAGCTTTCTTT	CASSSPNEQAFF
TRBV10-1	.	.	TRBJ2-5	12	TGCGCCAGCAGTGCGACTGGTGGGACCCAGTACTTC	CASSATGGTQYF
TRBV4-2	.	.	TRBJ2-7	14	TGTGCCAGCAGCCAAGAGGGGGCGGCTTACGAGCAGTACTTC	CASSQEGAAYEQYF
TRBV4-2	.	TRBD1	TRBJ2-7	16	TGTGCCAGCAGCCGGATAGTCGGGACAGGGAGTTACGAGCAGTACTTC	CASSRIVGTGSYEQYF
TRBV30	.	.	TRBJ1-1	13	TGTGCCTGGAGAGAAGGGGCTTACACTGAAGCTTTCTTT	CAWREGAYTEAFF
TRBV6-5	.	.	TRBJ1-6	15	TGTGCCAGCACTCCTGGGCAGGGTATCGGCTCACCCCTCCACTTT	CASTPGQGIGSPLHF
TRBV29-1	.	TRBD2	TRBJ2-3	12	TGCAGCGCTCGGACTAGCGCAGATACGCAGTATTTT	CSARTSADTQYF
TRBV24-1	few	.	TRBJ1-1	15	TGTGCCACCAGTGATTCACAGGGAGAGACCACTGAAGCTTTCTTT	CATSDSQGETTEAFF
TRBV10-2	.	.	TRBJ1-6	11	TGCGCCAGCATTGCGAATTCACCCCTCCACTTT	CASIANSPLHF
TRBV24-1	.	.	TRBJ2-2	16	TGTGCCACCAGTGATCTCCGGACATCGAACACCGGGGAGCTGTTTTTT	CATSDLRTSNTGELFF
TRBV7-8	.	.	TRBJ1-1	18	TGTGCCAGCAGCTTAGGGATTGGCCGACTCGCAATGAACACTGAAGCTTTCTTT	CASSLGIGRLAMNTEAFF
TRBV5-6	.	.	TRBJ1-1	14	TGTGCCAGCAGCCCAAGGGGCTACAAGACTGAAGCTTTCTTT	CASSPRGYKTEAFF
TRBV18	few	.	TRBJ2-5	13	TGTGCCAGCTCACGGGCGGGACAAGAGACCCAGTACTTC	CASSRAGQETQYF
TRBV6-1	.	.	TRBJ1-2	15	TGTGCCAGCAGTGAATACGGACAGACTTTCGTAGGCTACACCTTC	CASSEYGQTFVGYTF
TRBV2	.	TRBD2	TRBJ2-1	17	TGTGCCAGCAGTATGACTAGCGGGGGGGCTGGTATCAATGAGCAGTTCTTC	CASSMTSGGAGINEQFF
TRBV5-1	.	.	TRBJ2-7	13	TGCGCCAGCAGCTCCTCAAGGGGCTACGAGCAGTACTTC	CASSSSRGYEQYF
TRBV5-1	.	.	TRBJ2-1	16	TGCGCCAGCAGCTTGGCCCATTCTAGCTCCTACAATGAGCAGTTCTTC	CASSLAHSSSYNEQFF
TRBV7-2	once	.	TRBJ1-2	14	TGTGCCAGCAGCTTAGGACAAGCTAACTATGGCTACACCTTC	CASSLGQANYGYTF
TRBV5-1	.	TRBD2	TRBJ2-2	15	TGCGCCAGCAGCCCGACTAGCTCGGGCACCGGGGAGCTGTTTTTT	CASSPTSSGTGELFF
TRBV5-1	.	TRBD1	TRBJ2-2	17	TGCGCCAGCAGCTGGGACAGCCCTATAACCCTCACCGGGGAGCTGTTTTTT	CASSWDSPITLTGELFF
TRBV6-4	.	.	TRBJ2-2	15	TGTGCCAGCAGTGACACAGTGACCGGCACCGGGGAGCTGTTTTTT	CASSDTVTGTGELFF
TRBV11-3	.	TRBD1	TRBJ2-7	16	TGTGCCAGCACCAGTAGTAGGACAGGGGGCTACTACGAGCAGTACTTC	CASTSSRTGGYYEQYF
TRBV18	.	TRBD2	TRBJ2-1	15	TGTGCCAGCTCACCGACTAGCGGGGGGGCCGATGAGCAGTTCTTC	CASSPTSGGADEQFF
TRBV25-1	once	TRBD1	TRBJ1-4	17	TGTGCCAGCAGTGGCCTCGACAGGGGGCAGGGTAATGAAAAACTGTTTTTT	CASSGLDRGQGNEKLFF
TRBV5-8	.	.	TRBJ1-5	17	TGTGCCAGCAGCTTGACTAGGGGGATCGGTAGCAATCAGCCCCAGCATTTT	CASSLTRGIGSNQPQHF
TRBV5-6	.	.	TRBJ2-7	14	TGTGCCAGCAGCTTAGTCCATGAGGTCTACGAGCAGTACTTC	CASSLVHEVYEQYF
TRBV12-3/TRBV12-4	few	.	TRBJ1-4	13	TGTGCCAGCAGTCGCGGAGGGAGTGAAAAACTGTTTTTT	CASSRGGSEKLFF
TRBV28	.	.	TRBJ1-2	16	TGTGCCAGCAGTCCCACCGCCGAGGACTACAACTATGGCTACACCTTC	CASSPTAEDYNYGYTF
TRBV10-2	once	.	TRBJ1-2	12	TGCGCCAGTCGCTCGGATACAGATGGCTACACCTTC	CASRSDTDGYTF
TRBV7-8	.	.	TRBJ1-5	15	TGTGCCAGCAGCTACGGACGGGATAGCAATCAGCCCCAGCATTTT	CASSYGRDSNQPQHF
TRBV12-3/TRBV12-4	.	.	TRBJ1-1	13	TGTGCCAGCAGTTTAGCCTCAGGGACTGAAGCTTTCTTT	CASSLASGTEAFF
TRBV6-5	.	.	TRBJ2-7	14	TGTGCCAGCAGTTACGAGCGGACCGCCTACGAGCAGTACTTC	CASSYERTAYEQYF
TRBV29-1	few	TRBD1	TRBJ1-1	13	TGCAGCGCCCTTGACAGGGCTAGCACTGAAGCTTTCTTT	CSALDRASTEAFF
TRBV12-3/TRBV12-4	.	.	TRBJ1-5	13	TGTGCCAGCAGTTTGGGGGGGGGTAGGCCCCAGCATTTT	CASSLGGGRPQHF